A selection of T cell receptor beta chains follows, all from one sample in a study of blood T cell repertoires in COVID-19. Clones were read by immunoSEQ multiplex PCR, and TCRdb kept only the in-frame ones, dropping some. The sample contains about 340,000 clones, around 87% of which appear only once. Sequenced input: peripheral blood. These receptors were obtained from a woman between 45 and 60 years old with COVID-19, enrolled during active disease. CDR3s include the opening cysteine and the closing phenylalanine or tryptophan. D genes are given only for firm matches. Clone size is shown for a subset of rows, as once, few, many or a class of expanded clone.

j_call clone_size d_call v_call cdr3_aa cdr3_nt
TRBJ2-2 NA NA TRBV6-2/TRBV6-3 CASSYSTVASGELFF TGTGCCAGCAGTTACTCAACCGTGGCTAGCGGGGAGCTGTTTTTT
TRBJ2-1 NA TRBD1 TRBV6-5 CATLPGQYNEQFF TGTGCCACCTTACCGGGACAGTACAATGAGCAGTTCTTC
TRBJ2-3 NA NA TRBV7-9 CASSAYTDTQYF TGTGCCAGCAGCGCCTACACAGATACGCAGTATTTT
TRBJ1-1 NA NA TRBV18 CASSPFRALGTEAFF TGTGCCAGCTCACCCTTCAGGGCTCTGGGCACTGAAGCTTTCTTT
TRBJ2-7 NA NA TRBV13 CASGTATYEQYF TGTGCCAGTGGGACTGCTACCTACGAGCAGTACTTC
TRBJ2-7 NA TRBD1 TRBV24-1 CATSDPGQGSYEQYF TGTGCCACCAGTGACCCGGGACAGGGAAGCTACGAGCAGTACTTC
TRBJ2-7 NA NA TRBV18 CASSPPGGKRYVYEQYF TGTGCCAGCTCACCACCTGGGGGCAAGCGTTATGTCTACGAGCAGTACTTC
TRBJ2-3 NA NA TRBV30 CAWRIPGGGDTQYF TGTGCCTGGAGAATCCCAGGGGGAGGAGATACGCAGTATTTT
TRBJ1-5 NA TRBD1 TRBV6-5 CASMGQGSSQPQHF TGTGCCAGCATGGGACAGGGAAGTAGTCAGCCCCAGCATTTT
TRBJ1-1 NA TRBD1 TRBV19 CASSINGRGSRTEAFF TGTGCCAGTAGTATTAACGGCAGGGGGAGTCGGACTGAAGCTTTCTTT
TRBJ2-7 NA NA TRBV2 CASSELTDQWVYEQYF TGTGCCAGCAGTGAATTGACAGACCAGTGGGTATACGAGCAGTACTTC
TRBJ2-1 NA TRBD2 TRBV4-3 CASSQDAIWTSGMNEQFF TGCGCCAGCAGCCAAGACGCGATTTGGACTAGCGGGATGAATGAGCAGTTCTTC
TRBJ2-1 NA TRBD2 TRBV27 CASSFGTSGDKQFF TGTGCCAGCAGTTTCGGGACTAGCGGGGACAAGCAGTTCTTC
TRBJ1-2 once NA TRBV5-6 CASSLPGGGYTF TGTGCCAGCAGCCTCCCGGGGGGCGGCTACACCTTC
TRBJ2-1 NA NA TRBV6-5 CASREVGNNEQFF TGTGCCAGCAGAGAGGTCGGGAACAATGAGCAGTTCTTC
TRBJ2-5 NA NA TRBV27 CASRQYQETQYF TGTGCCAGCAGACAGTACCAAGAGACCCAGTACTTC
TRBJ2-5 once NA TRBV7-2 CASSLAGGIQETQYF TGTGCCAGCAGCTTAGCGGGGGGTATCCAAGAGACCCAGTACTTC
TRBJ1-6 NA TRBD1 TRBV30 CAWDRGASPLHF TGTGCCTGGGACAGGGGCGCGTCACCCCTCCACTTT
TRBJ2-7 NA NA TRBV7-2 CASSSLGRAYEQYF TGTGCCAGCAGCTCCCTGGGGCGCGCCTACGAGCAGTACTTC
TRBJ1-3 NA NA TRBV2 CASSPTPNSGNTIYF TGTGCCAGCAGCCCGACACCGAACTCTGGAAACACCATATATTTT
TRBJ2-7 NA TRBD1 TRBV19 CASNSRDRDYEQYF TGTGCCAGTAACTCCCGGGACAGGGACTACGAGCAGTACTTC
TRBJ1-3 NA NA TRBV25-1 CASSQGSSPGNTIYF TGTGCCAGCAGTCAGGGGTCGAGCCCTGGAAACACCATATATTTT
TRBJ2-1 NA NA TRBV11-3 CASSPSPAMSSYNEQFF TGTGCCAGCAGCCCCTCACCAGCGATGAGCTCCTACAATGAGCAGTTCTTC
TRBJ2-1 NA NA TRBV2 CASTRQGSSSYNEQFF TGTGCCAGCACCCGGCAGGGTTCAAGCTCCTACAATGAGCAGTTCTTC
TRBJ1-5 NA NA TRBV6-5 CASSPRVNQPQHF TGTGCCAGCAGCCCCAGGGTTAATCAGCCCCAGCATTTT
TRBJ2-3 NA NA TRBV5-1 CASSSGGSTDTQYF TGCGCCAGCAGCTCAGGAGGATCCACAGATACGCAGTATTTT
TRBJ2-1 once TRBD2 TRBV6-2/TRBV6-3 CASSYRLAGPYNEQFF TGTGCCAGCAGTTACCGACTAGCGGGACCATACAATGAGCAGTTCTTC
TRBJ1-3 NA NA TRBV19 CASIPTPYASPSSGNTIYF TGTGCCAGTATCCCTACACCTTATGCTAGCCCGAGCTCTGGAAACACCATATATTTT
TRBJ2-1 NA TRBD1 TRBV6-2/TRBV6-3 CASSFGQGWRNEQFF TGTGCCAGCAGCTTCGGACAGGGTTGGCGCAATGAGCAGTTCTTC
TRBJ2-1 NA NA TRBV7-9 CASTRGNEQFF TGTGCCAGCACTAGGGGCAATGAGCAGTTCTTC
TRBJ2-7 NA NA TRBV2 CASSGTPRGYEQYF TGTGCCAGCAGCGGGACCCCGAGGGGGTACGAGCAGTACTTC
TRBJ2-3 once TRBD2 TRBV5-6 CASSLGTTSTDTQYF TGTGCCAGCAGCCTAGGGACTACCAGCACAGATACGCAGTATTTT
TRBJ1-4 once TRBD1 TRBV6-5 CASLRDRAEKLFF TGTGCCAGTCTTAGGGACAGGGCTGAAAAACTGTTTTTT
TRBJ1-1 NA NA TRBV2 CASRASFGTEAFF TGTGCCAGCAGAGCTAGTTTTGGCACTGAAGCTTTCTTT
TRBJ1-1 NA NA TRBV30 CAWSVLWSEGVNTEAFF TGTGCCTGGAGTGTACTGTGGTCAGAAGGGGTTAACACTGAAGCTTTCTTT
TRBJ1-4 NA NA TRBV3-1/TRBV3-2 CASSPFAPVAATNEKLFF TGTGCCAGCAGCCCCTTCGCCCCCGTGGCGGCAACTAATGAAAAACTGTTTTTT
TRBJ2-3 NA NA TRBV7-3 CASSAMGVQRDTQYF TGTGCCAGCAGCGCTATGGGCGTTCAGAGAGATACGCAGTATTTT
TRBJ2-1 NA TRBD2 TRBV19 CATKKIAGVFNEQFF TGTGCCACCAAAAAGATAGCGGGAGTTTTCAATGAGCAGTTCTTC
TRBJ2-3 NA NA TRBV18 CASSLGGGTDTQYF TGTGCCAGCTCCTTAGGGGGAGGCACAGATACGCAGTATTTT
TRBJ2-7 few TRBD2 TRBV20-1 CSASPRGAYEQYF TGCAGTGCAAGTCCACGGGGGGCCTACGAGCAGTACTTC
TRBJ2-1 NA TRBD2 TRBV18 CASSPSGRAHYNEQFF TGTGCCAGCTCACCTAGCGGGAGGGCTCACTACAATGAGCAGTTCTTC
TRBJ2-2 NA TRBD1 TRBV2 CASSVPGTGVGGELFF TGTGCCAGCAGTGTACCCGGGACAGGGGTAGGCGGGGAGCTGTTTTTT
TRBJ1-1 NA NA TRBV6-5 CASSRGRTEAFF TGTGCCAGCAGTAGGGGTAGGACTGAAGCTTTCTTT
TRBJ1-2 NA NA TRBV7-2 CASSLDSNYGYTF TGTGCCAGCAGCTTGGACAGTAACTATGGCTACACCTTC
TRBJ1-3 NA NA TRBV15 CATSRDNALSGNTIYF TGTGCCACCAGCAGAGATAATGCGCTCTCTGGAAACACCATATATTTT
TRBJ1-1 NA TRBD1 TRBV27 CASSSGQIMNTEAFF TGTGCCAGCAGTTCGGGACAGATTATGAACACTGAAGCTTTCTTT
TRBJ2-7 NA TRBD2 TRBV6-5 CASSYSIGRASYEQYF TGTGCCAGCAGTTACTCAATCGGGAGGGCCTCCTACGAGCAGTACTTC
TRBJ2-6 NA NA TRBV6-6 CASINSGANVLTF TGTGCCAGTATAAACTCTGGGGCCAACGTCCTGACTTTC
TRBJ2-7 NA NA TRBV7-2 CASSLLGALYEQYF TGTGCCAGCAGCTTGCTCGGAGCCCTCTACGAGCAGTACTTC
TRBJ2-1 NA TRBD2 TRBV7-6 CASSLLGRDGNEQFF TGTGCCAGCAGCTTACTCGGGAGGGATGGAAATGAGCAGTTCTTC
TRBJ2-3 NA NA TRBV6-4 CASSESGSTDTQYF TGTGCCAGCAGTGAGAGCGGGAGCACAGATACGCAGTATTTT
TRBJ2-1 few TRBD2 TRBV11-3 CASSRGTSGSSDEQFF TGTGCCAGCAGCAGAGGGACTAGCGGGAGTAGTGATGAGCAGTTCTTC
TRBJ1-5 once TRBD1 TRBV24-1 CATRASTRGRFPRSNQPQHF TGTGCCACCAGGGCTTCGACCAGGGGGCGCTTCCCTAGGAGCAATCAGCCCCAGCATTTT